This T cell receptor beta chain was sequenced for a study of shared clonotypes between healthy human individuals. The CD4+ fraction was divided into a CD45RA+ naive subset and a CD45RA-negative memory subset. The CDR3 extends over 15 amino acids. CDR1 is MNHNS, CDR2 SASEGT, per germline. The V end was cut by 6 bases, the J end by 0 bases, with 12 bases between. Method: immunoSEQ multiplex PCR; TCRdb's copy keeps in-frame clones and lacks some. The data hold approximately 1.5 million clones, with approximately 98.5% observed a single time. The sample taken for sequencing was naive CD4+ T cells sorted from blood. Noted subset: CD45RA+ positively selected. The gene calls are TRBV6-1 and TRBJ2-1, with D tentatively TRBD2 (5 bases). This TCR derives from a man aged 30-40 years in good health. The DNA for the CDR3 is TGTGCCAGCAGGGAGCGGCCGAGCTCCTACAATGAGCAGTTCTTC. Translation gives CASRERPSSYNEQFF.